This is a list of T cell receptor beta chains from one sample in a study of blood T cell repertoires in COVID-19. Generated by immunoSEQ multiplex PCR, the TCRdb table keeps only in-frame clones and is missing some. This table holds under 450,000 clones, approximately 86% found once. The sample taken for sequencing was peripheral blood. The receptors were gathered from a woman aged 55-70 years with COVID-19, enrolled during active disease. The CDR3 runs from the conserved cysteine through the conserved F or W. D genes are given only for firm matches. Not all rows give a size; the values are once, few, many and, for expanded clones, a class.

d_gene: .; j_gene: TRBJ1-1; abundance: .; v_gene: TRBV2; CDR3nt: TGTGCCAGCAGCCTAAAGGGGTTAGAAACTGAAGCTTTCTTT; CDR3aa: CASSLKGLETEAFF
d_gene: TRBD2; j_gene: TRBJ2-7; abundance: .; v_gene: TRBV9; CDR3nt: TGTGCCAGCAGCGGACCTAGCGGGGGCCGCCGCGAGCAGTACTTC; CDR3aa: CASSGPSGGRREQYF
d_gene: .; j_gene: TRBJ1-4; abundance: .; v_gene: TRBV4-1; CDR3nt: TGCGCCAGCAGCCAACCCTCTGCGTCAACTAATGAAAAACTGTTTTTT; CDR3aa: CASSQPSASTNEKLFF
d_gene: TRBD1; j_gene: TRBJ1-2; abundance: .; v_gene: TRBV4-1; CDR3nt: TGCGCCAGCAGCCAGGGACAGGGGTACGGCTACACCTTC; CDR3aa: CASSQGQGYGYTF
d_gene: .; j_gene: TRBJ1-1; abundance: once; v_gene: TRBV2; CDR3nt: TGTGCCAGCAGCGTTCGCGGGAACACTGAAGCTTTCTTT; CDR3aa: CASSVRGNTEAFF
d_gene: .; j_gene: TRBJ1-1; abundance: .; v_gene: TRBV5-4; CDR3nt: TGTGCCAGTGCCAGACACGGGAACACTGAAGCTTTCTTT; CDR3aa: CASARHGNTEAFF
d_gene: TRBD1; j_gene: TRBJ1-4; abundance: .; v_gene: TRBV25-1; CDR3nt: TGTGCCAGCAGTGAATTTCAGGGGGCGCGTGAAAAACTGTTTTTT; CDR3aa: CASSEFQGAREKLFF
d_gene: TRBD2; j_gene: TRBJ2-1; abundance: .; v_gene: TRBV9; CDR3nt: TGTGCCAGCAGCGTTAGCGGGGGGCCGGACAATGAGCAGTTCTTC; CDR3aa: CASSVSGGPDNEQFF
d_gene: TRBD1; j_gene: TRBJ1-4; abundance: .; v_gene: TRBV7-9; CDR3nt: TGTGCCAGCAGCTTAATGGGACAGGCAAAACTGTTTTTT; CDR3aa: CASSLMGQAKLFF
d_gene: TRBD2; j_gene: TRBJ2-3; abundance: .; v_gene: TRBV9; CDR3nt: TGTGCCAGCAGCGCGGGACTAGCGGGGCCCACCACAGATACGCAGTATTTT; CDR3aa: CASSAGLAGPTTDTQYF
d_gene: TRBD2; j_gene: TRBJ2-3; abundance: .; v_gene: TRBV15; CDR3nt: TGTGCCACCACCCTCGGTCTAGCGGGGGGAACAGATACGCAGTATTTT; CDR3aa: CATTLGLAGGTDTQYF
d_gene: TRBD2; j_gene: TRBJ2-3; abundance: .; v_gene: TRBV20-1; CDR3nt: TGCAGTGCTAGTGGGTTTCGGAGCGGGGGGATCGCTAGCACAGATACGCAGTATTTT; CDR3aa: CSASGFRSGGIASTDTQYF
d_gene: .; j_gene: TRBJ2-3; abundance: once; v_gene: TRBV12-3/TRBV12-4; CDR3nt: TGTGCCAGCAGTTTTCGGGTGTCCACGCAGTATTTT; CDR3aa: CASSFRVSTQYF
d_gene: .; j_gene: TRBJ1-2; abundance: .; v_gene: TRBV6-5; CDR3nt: TGTGCCAGCAGTTACTCAGAGGGATATGGCTACACCTTC; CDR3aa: CASSYSEGYGYTF
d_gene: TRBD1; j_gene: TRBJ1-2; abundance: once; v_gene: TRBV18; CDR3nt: TGTGCCAGCTCACCAGGGGAGACAGGGCTATACGGCTACACCTTC; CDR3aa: CASSPGETGLYGYTF
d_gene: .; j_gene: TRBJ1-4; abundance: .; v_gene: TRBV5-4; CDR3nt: TGTGCCAGCAGCCCAACGGGAGGAGCTAATGAAAAACTGTTTTTT; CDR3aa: CASSPTGGANEKLFF
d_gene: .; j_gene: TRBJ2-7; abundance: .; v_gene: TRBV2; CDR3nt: TGTGCCAGCGTAGAGGTCCCCTACGAGCAGTACTTC; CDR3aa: CASVEVPYEQYF
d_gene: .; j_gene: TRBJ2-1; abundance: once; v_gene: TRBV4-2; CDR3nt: TGTGCCAGCAGCCTGACTAGGTCAAGTGAGCAGTTCTTC; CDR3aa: CASSLTRSSEQFF
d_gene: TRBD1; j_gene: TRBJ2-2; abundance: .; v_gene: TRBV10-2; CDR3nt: TGCGCCAGCAGCTACAGGGGTCAGAACACCGGGGAGCTGTTTTTT; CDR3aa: CASSYRGQNTGELFF
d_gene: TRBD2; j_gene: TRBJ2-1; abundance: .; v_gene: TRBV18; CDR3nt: TGTGCCAGCTCACCGGCTAGCGGGGTCAATGAGCAGTTCTTC; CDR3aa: CASSPASGVNEQFF
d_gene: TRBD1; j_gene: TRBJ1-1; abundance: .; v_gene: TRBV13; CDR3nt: TGTGCCAGCCCAAACTCCCCAAGACAGGGGATGACTGAAGCTTTCTTT; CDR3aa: CASPNSPRQGMTEAFF
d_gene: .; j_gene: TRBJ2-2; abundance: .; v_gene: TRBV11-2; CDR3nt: TGTGCCAGCAGCTTGGGGGGAAGTAAGCTGTTTTTT; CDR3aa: CASSLGGSKLFF
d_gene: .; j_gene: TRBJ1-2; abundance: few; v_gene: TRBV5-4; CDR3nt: TGTGCCAGCAGCTTGGCCTATAACTATGGCTACACCTTC; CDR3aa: CASSLAYNYGYTF
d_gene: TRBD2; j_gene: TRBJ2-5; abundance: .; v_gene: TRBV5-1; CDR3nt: TGCGCCAGCAGCTTGTCGCGGGGGGGTAAAGAGACCCAGTACTTC; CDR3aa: CASSLSRGGKETQYF
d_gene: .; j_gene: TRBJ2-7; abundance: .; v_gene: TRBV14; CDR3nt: TGTGCCAGCAGCCAGCATAGGAGGGTGGAGGAGCAGTACTTC; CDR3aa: CASSQHRRVEEQYF
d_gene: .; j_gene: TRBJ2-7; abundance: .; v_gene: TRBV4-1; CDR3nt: TGCGCCAGCAGCCAAGAAGTACAGTCCGTCTCCTACGAGCAGTACTTC; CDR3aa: CASSQEVQSVSYEQYF
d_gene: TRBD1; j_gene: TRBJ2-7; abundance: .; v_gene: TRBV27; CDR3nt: TGTGCCAGCAGTTTATCAACCCCCTCCCCGGGACAGGGTTACGAGCAGTACTTC; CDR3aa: CASSLSTPSPGQGYEQYF
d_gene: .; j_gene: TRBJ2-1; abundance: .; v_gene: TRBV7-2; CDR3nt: TGTGCCAGCAGCCTCCCGGTTTTAAACAATGAGCAGTTCTTC; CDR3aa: CASSLPVLNNEQFF
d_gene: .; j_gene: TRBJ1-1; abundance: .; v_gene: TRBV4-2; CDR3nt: TGTGCCAGCACTCTCGAGACAGTGAACACTGAAGCTTTCTTT; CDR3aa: CASTLETVNTEAFF
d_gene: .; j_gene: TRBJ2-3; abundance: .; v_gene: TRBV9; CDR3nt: TGTGCCAGCAGCGTAGCCCCGGCAACAGAAGGGCAGTATTTT; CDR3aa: CASSVAPATEGQYF
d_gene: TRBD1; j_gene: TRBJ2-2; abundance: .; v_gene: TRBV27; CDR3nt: TGTGCCAGCACTTCGACCGGGACAGGGGGCACCGGGGAGCTGTTTTTT; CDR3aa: CASTSTGTGGTGELFF
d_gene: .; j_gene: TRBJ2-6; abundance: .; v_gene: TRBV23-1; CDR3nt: TGCGCCAGCTTTACGGGTGGGGCCAACGTCCTGACTTTC; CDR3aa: CASFTGGANVLTF
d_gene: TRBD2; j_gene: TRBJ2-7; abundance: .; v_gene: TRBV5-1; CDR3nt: TGCGCCAGCAGCTTGGTACTAGCGAGGGACTACGAGCAGTACTTC; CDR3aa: CASSLVLARDYEQYF
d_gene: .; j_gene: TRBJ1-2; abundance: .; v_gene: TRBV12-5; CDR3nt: TGTGCTAGTGGTTTGATAGGCAGGACTAACTATGGCTACACCTTC; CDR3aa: CASGLIGRTNYGYTF
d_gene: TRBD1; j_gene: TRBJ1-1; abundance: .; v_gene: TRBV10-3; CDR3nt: TGTGCCATCAGTGGAGTGGGACAGACCACTGAAGCTTTCTTT; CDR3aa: CAISGVGQTTEAFF
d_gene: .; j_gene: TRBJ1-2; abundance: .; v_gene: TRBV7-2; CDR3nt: TGTGCCAGCAGCTTAGTGGGGGGAGGGTCACAGAGTAACTATGGCTACACCTTC; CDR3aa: CASSLVGGGSQSNYGYTF
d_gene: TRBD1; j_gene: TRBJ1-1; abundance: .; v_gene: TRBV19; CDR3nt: TGTGCCAGTACCCTGGACAGGGAGATCACTGAAGCTTTCTTT; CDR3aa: CASTLDREITEAFF
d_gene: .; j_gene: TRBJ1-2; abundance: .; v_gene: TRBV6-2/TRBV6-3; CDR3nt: TGTGCCAGCAGTTATCCGGACACCTATGGCTACACCTTC; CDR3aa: CASSYPDTYGYTF
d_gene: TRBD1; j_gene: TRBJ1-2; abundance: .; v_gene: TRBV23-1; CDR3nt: TGCGCCAGCAGTCACCCTCCTCCGGACAGGCGGAAGGGCTACACCTTC; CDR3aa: CASSHPPPDRRKGYTF
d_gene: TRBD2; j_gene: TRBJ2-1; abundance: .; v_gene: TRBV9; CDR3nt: TGTGCCAGCAGCGTAGCGGGGGGAATTTACAATGAGCAGTTCTTC; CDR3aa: CASSVAGGIYNEQFF
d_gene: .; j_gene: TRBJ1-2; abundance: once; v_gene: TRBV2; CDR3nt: TGTGCCAGCAGTACCTGGGGGGTAAGGAATGGCTACACCTTC; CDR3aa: CASSTWGVRNGYTF
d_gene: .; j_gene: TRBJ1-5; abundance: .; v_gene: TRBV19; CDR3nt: TGTGCCAGTTCGACAGACTCCAATCAGCCCCAGCATTTT; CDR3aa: CASSTDSNQPQHF
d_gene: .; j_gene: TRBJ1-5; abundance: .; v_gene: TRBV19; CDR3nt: TGTGCCAGCCTCCCTAGGGGTTCTAATCAGCCCCAGCATTTT; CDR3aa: CASLPRGSNQPQHF
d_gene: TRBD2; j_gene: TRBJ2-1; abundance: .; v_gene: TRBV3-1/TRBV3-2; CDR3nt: TGTGCCAGCAGCCAAGATCTCGCTAGCGGGTACAATGAGCAGTTCTTC; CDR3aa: CASSQDLASGYNEQFF
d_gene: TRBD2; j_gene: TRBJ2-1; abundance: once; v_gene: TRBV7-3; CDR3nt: TGTGCCAGCAGCCCTCATAGCGGGGGGGCGAATGAGCAGTTCTTC; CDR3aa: CASSPHSGGANEQFF
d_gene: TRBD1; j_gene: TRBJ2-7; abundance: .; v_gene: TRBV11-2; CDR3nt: TGTGCCAGCAGCTCTGACAGGGCTCTCGAGCAGTACTTC; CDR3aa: CASSSDRALEQYF
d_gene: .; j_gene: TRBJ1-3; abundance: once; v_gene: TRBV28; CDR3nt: TGTGCCAGCAGTTTAGGGCAGACTGGAAACACCATATATTTT; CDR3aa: CASSLGQTGNTIYF
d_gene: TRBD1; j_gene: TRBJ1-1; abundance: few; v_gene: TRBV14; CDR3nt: TGTGCCAGCAGCGGACAGGGACCTAGGGTGACTGAAGCTTTCTTT; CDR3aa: CASSGQGPRVTEAFF
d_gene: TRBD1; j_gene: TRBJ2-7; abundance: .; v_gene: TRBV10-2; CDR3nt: TGCGCCAGCAGGGGGGACAGGGGCTCGGGCTACGAGCAGTACTTC; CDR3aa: CASRGDRGSGYEQYF
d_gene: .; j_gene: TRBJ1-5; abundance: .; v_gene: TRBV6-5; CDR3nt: TGTGCCAGCCGACCGGAGTACAGCAATCAGCCCCAGCATTTT; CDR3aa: CASRPEYSNQPQHF